The entry that follows covers one T cell receptor beta chain sequence. In the same sample, other DNA sequences code for this CDR3. Authors' analysis steps: Researchers report that nucleated cell counts were estimated from reference gene primer amplification. Profiling relied on immunoSEQ multiplex PCR, and the TCRdb table lists in-frame clones only, not all of them. The V and J calls and clone size are taken from that table; D and trimming were inferred from the DNA. The data contain under 300,000 clones, 80% to 90% of them seen just once; the ten biggest clones take up approximately 3%. The data stem from a study of blood T cell repertoires in COVID-19. Study-wide background: Specimens from acute and convalescent COVID-19 originated in the United States, Italy and Spain. Sources were T cells, B-cell-depleted T cells, or PBMCs; the material itself was cDNA or gDNA.

The CDR3 loop spans 13 amino acids. Germline V gives CDR1 SGDLS, CDR2 YYNGEE. The ends were cut back, 2 bases at V and 4 bases at J, with 9 bases in the middle. The TCR sequence derives from a woman younger than 45 with active or convalescent COVID-19. This chain connects TRBV9 to TRBJ1-2; TRBD1 is a possible D gene (5 bases). The sequenced sample consisted of peripheral blood. Written as DNA, the CDR3 is TGTGCCAGCAGCGTGGCCGGGGGCTATGGCTACACCTTC. Protein sequence: CASSVAGGYGYTF.